This T cell receptor (beta chain) was profiled in a study of cytomegalovirus exposure and HLA in healthy donors. Primers included in the PCR were 60 Vbeta and 13 Jbeta primers. Profiling relied on immunoSEQ multiplex PCR, and the TCRdb table lists in-frame clones only, not all of them. The repertoire holds approximately 76,000 clones, with around 72% as singletons. CDR3 length equals 15 residues. V was pared by 6 bases and J by 1 base, with 5 bases of the junction left unmatched. Germline values: CDR1 MNHEY, CDR2 SVGAGI. What was sequenced was PBMCs. The TCR comes from a woman aged 40 to 49 in good health and CMV-seropositive. The rearrangement links TRBV6-5 to TRBJ1-5; 8 nucleotides align to TRBD1. The CDR3 DNA reads TGTGCCAGCAGAGAGACAGGGGCAAGCAATCAGCCCCAGCATTTT. It is translated as CASRETGASNQPQHF.